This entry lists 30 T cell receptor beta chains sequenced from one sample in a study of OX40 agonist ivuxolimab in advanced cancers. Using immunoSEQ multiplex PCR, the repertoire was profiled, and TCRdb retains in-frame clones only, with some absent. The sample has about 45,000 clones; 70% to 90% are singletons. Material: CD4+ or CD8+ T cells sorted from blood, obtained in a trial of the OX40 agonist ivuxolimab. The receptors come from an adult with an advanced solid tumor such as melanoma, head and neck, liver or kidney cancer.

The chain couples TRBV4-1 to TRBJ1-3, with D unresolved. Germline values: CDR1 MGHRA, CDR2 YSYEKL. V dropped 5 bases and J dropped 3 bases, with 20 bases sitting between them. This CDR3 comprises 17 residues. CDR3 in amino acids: CASSSKIAESYGNTIYF. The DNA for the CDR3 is TGCGCCAGCAGCTCAAAAATAGCGGAGAGCTATGGAAACACCATATATTTT.

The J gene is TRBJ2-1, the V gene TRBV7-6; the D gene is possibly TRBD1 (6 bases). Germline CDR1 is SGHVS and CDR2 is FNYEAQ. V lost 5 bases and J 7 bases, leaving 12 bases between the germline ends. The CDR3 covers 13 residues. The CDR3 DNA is TGTGCCAGCAGCCCCGACAGGAAGAATGAGCAGTTCTTC. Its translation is CASSPDRKNEQFF.

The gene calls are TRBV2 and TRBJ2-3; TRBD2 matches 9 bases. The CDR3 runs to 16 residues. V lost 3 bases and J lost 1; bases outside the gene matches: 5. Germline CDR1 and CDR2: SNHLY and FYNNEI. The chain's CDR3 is CASSDIQRGGTDTQYF. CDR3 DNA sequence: TGTGCCAGCAGTGATATTCAGCGGGGGGGCACAGATACGCAGTATTTT.

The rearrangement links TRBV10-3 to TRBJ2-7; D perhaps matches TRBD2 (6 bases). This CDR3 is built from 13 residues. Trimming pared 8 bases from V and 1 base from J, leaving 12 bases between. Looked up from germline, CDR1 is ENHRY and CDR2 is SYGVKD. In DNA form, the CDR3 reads TGTGCCATCCAGGAGGGTCTATCCTACGAGCAGTACTTC. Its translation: CAIQEGLSYEQYF.

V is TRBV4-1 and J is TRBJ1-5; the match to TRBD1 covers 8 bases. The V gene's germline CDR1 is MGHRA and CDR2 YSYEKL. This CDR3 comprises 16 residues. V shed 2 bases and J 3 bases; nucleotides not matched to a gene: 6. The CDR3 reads CASSQHRGYVNQPQHF. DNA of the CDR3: TGCGCCAGCAGCCAACACAGGGGGTATGTCAATCAGCCCCAGCATTTT.

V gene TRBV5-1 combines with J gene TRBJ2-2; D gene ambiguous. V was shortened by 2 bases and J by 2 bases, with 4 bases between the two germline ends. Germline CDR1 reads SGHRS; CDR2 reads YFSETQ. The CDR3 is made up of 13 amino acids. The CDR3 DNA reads TGCGCCAGCAGCTTAAGAAACACCGGGGAGCTGTTTTTT. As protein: CASSLRNTGELFF.

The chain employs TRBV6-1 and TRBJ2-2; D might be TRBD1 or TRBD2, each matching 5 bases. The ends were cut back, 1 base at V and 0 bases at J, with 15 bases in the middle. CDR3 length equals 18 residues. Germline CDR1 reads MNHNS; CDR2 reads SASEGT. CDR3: CASSEVGEGYSNTGELFF. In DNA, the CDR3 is TGTGCCAGCAGTGAAGTAGGTGAGGGGTATTCGAACACCGGGGAGCTGTTTTTT.

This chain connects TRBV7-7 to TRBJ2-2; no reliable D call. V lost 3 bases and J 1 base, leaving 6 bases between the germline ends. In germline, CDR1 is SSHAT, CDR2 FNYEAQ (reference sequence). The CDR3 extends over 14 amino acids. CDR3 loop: CASSFDWNTGELFF. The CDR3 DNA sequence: TGTGCCAGCAGCTTTGACTGGAACACCGGGGAGCTGTTTTTT.

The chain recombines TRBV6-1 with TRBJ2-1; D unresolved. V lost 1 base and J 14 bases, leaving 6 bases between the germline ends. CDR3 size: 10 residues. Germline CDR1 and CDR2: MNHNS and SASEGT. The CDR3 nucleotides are TGTGCCAGCAGTGAAGTCCTCGAGTTCTTC. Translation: CASSEVLEFF.

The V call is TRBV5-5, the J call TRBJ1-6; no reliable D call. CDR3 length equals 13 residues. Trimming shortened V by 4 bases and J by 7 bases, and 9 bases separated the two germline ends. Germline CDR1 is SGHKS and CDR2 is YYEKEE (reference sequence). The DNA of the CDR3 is TGTGCCAGCAGCAATGACTGGAATTCACCCCTCCACTTT. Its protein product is CASSNDWNSPLHF.

CDR3 amino acids: CASSPPSSGSYNEQFF. The DNA for the CDR3 is TGTGCCAGCAGCCCCCCCTCTAGCGGCTCCTACAATGAGCAGTTCTTC. The J gene is TRBJ2-1, the V gene TRBV7-9; 7 bases match TRBD2. Germline CDR1 is SEHNR and CDR2 is FQNEAQ (reference sequence). The ends lost 5 bases at V and 0 bases at J; junction bases unmatched: 7. The CDR3 sequence is 16 residues long.

CDR3 region: CASRIAGGQLETQYF. In DNA, the CDR3 is TGCGCCAGCAGGATAGCGGGGGGGCAATTAGAGACCCAGTACTTC. The chain carries TRBV10-2 and TRBJ2-5; 11 positions match TRBD2. Trimming cost V 6 bases and J 4 bases; bases outside gene matches: 7. The CDR3 runs 15 residues. Germline lookup yields CDR1 WSHSY and CDR2 SAAADI.

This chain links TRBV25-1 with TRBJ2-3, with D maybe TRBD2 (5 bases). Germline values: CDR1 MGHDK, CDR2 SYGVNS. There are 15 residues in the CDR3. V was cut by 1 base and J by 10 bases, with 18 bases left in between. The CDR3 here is CASSESSGLNQPQYF. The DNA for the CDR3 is TGTGCCAGCAGTGAATCCTCTGGACTGAATCAACCGCAGTATTTT.

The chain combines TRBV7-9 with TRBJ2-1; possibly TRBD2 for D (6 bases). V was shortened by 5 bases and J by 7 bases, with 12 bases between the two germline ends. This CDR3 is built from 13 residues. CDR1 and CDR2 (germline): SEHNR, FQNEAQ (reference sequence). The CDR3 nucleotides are TGTGCCAGCAGCCCGGAGGGCAAAAATGAGCAGTTCTTC. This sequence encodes CASSPEGKNEQFF.

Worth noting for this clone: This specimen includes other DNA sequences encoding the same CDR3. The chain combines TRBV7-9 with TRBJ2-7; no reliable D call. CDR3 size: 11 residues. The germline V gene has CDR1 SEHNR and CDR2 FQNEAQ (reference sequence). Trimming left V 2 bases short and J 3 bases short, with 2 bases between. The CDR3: CASSLSYEQYF. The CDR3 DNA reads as TGTGCCAGCAGCTTAAGCTACGAGCAGTACTTC.

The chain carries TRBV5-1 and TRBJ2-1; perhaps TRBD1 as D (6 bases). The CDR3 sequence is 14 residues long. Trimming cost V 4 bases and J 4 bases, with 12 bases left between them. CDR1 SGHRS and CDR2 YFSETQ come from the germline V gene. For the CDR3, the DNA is TGCGCCAGCAGCCTTAGGGACACGTACAATGAGCAGTTCTTC. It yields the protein CASSLRDTYNEQFF.

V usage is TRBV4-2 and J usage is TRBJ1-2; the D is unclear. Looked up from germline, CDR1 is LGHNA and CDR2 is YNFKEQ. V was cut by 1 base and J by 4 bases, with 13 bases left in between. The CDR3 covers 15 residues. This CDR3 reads CASSQVRKRGYGYTF. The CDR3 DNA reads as TGTGCCAGCAGCCAAGTTCGAAAACGGGGCTATGGCTACACCTTC.

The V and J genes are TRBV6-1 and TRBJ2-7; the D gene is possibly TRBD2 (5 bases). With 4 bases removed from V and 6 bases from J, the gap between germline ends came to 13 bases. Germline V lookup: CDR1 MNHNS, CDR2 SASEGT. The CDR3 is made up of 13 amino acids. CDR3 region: CASSGSRGLEQYF. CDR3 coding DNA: TGTGCCAGCAGTGGGAGTAGAGGACTCGAGCAGTACTTC.

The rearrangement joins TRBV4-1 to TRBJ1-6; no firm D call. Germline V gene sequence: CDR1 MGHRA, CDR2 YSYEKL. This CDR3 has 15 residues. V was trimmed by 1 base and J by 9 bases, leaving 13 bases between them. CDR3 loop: CASSQVKDRGSPLHF. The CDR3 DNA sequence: TGCGCCAGCAGCCAAGTAAAGGACCGCGGTTCACCCCTCCACTTT.

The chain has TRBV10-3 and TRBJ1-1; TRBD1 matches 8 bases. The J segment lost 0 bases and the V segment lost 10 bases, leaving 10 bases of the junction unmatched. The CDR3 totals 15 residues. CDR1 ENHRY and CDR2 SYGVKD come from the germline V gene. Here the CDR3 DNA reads TGTGCCACCCGGGGGACAGGCCTCATGAACACTGAAGCTTTCTTT. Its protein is CATRGTGLMNTEAFF.

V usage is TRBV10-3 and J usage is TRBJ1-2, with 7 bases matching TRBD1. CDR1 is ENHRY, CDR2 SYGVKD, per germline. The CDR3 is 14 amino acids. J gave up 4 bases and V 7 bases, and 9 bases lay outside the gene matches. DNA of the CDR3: TGTGCCATCAAGACCGGGACAGACTTCTATGGCTACACCTTC. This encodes CAIKTGTDFYGYTF.

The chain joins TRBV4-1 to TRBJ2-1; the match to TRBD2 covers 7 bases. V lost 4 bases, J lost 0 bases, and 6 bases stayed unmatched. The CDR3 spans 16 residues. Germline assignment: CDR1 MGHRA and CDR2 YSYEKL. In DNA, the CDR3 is TGCGCCAGCAGCCGGGACGGGGGGAGCTCCTACAATGAGCAGTTCTTC. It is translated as CASSRDGGSSYNEQFF.

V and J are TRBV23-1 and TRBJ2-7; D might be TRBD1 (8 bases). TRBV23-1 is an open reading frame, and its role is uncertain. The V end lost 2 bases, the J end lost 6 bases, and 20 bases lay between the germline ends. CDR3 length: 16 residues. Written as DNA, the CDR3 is TGCGCCAGCAGTCAACACAGGGGGGGAACCTCCGTCGAGCAGTACTTC. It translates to CASSQHRGGTSVEQYF.

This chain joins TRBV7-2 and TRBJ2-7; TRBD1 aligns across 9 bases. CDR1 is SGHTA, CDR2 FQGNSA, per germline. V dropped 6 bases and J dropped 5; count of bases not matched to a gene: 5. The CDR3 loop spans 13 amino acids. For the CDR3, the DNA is TGTGCCAGCAGGCGGGACAGGGTCCACGAGCAGTACTTC. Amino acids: CASRRDRVHEQYF.

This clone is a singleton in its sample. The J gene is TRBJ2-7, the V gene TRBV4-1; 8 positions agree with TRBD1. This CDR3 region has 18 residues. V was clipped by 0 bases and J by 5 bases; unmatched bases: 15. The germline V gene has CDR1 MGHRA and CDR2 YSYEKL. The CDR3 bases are TGCGCCAGCAGCCAAGATTCGGGATTGACGCCGACAGGGGACGAGCAGTACTTC. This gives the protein CASSQDSGLTPTGDEQYF.

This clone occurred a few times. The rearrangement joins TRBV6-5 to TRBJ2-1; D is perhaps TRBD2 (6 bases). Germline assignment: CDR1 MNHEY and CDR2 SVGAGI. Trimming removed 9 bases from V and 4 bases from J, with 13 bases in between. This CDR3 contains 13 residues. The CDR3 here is CASSTRVYNEQFF. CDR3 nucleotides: TGTGCCAGTTCGACTAGGGTATACAATGAGCAGTTCTTC.

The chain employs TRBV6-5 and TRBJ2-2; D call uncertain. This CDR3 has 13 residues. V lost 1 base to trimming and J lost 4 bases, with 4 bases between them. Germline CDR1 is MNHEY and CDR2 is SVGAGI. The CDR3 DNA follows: TGTGCCAGCAGTTACTTTGGCACCGGGGAGCTGTTTTTT. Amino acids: CASSYFGTGELFF.

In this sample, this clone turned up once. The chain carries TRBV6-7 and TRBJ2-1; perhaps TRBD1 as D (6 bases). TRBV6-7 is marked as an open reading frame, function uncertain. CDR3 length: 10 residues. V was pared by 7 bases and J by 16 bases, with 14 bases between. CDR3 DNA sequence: TGTGCCAGCACCCGCCGGGACACTTTCTTC. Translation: CASTRRDTFF.

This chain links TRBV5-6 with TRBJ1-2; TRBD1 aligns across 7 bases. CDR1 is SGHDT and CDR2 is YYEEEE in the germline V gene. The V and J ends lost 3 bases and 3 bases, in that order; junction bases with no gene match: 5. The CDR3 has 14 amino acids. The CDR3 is CASSSQGGHYGYTF. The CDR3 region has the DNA TGTGCCAGCAGCTCCCAGGGGGGCCACTATGGCTACACCTTC.

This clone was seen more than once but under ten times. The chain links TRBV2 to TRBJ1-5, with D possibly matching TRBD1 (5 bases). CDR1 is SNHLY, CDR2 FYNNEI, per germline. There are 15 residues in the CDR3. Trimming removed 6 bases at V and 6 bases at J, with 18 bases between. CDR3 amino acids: CASRPPGLQGQPQHF. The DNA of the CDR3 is TGTGCCAGCAGACCTCCGGGACTTCAGGGTCAGCCCCAGCATTTT.